Here is one T cell receptor (beta chain) with its context. The data originate from a study of blood T cells in healthy people across ages. The authors ran a second PCR of 7 to 11 cycles using a sample-barcoded 5' primer and a J-beta primer mix. Each CDR3 protein is one row after TCRdb ran MiXCR on the 5' RACE reads. This sample carries fewer than 1.5 million distinct CDR3 sequences, around 42% of them seen once, and the ten largest clones take 7% to 9%. Material: blood. This TCR came from a woman aged 18-29 years in good health.

This CDR3 is CASSDSGGRRLSSYNEQFF. The CDR3 DNA reads TGTGCCAGCAGTGATTCTGGCGGGAGGCGCCTTAGCTCCTACAATGAGCAGTTCTTC. The rearrangement joins TRBV2 to TRBJ2-1; the match to TRBD2 covers 8 bases. The germline V gene encodes CDR1 SNHLY and CDR2 FYNNEI. This CDR3 region has 19 residues. V shed 3 bases and J 0 bases; nucleotides not matched to a gene: 13. The full variable domain, rest sourced from reference TRBV2 and TRBJ2-1, is EPEVTQTPSHQVTQMGQEVILRCVPISNHLYFYWYRQILGQKVEFLVSFYNNEISEKSEIFDDQFSVERPDGSNFTLKIRSTKLEDSAMYFCASSDSGGRRLSSYNEQFFGPGTRLTVL.